This T cell receptor beta chain was retrieved from a study of response to subunit inactivated influenza vaccine (dated by TCRdb to 2017 to 2018). Turning to the overall study: The study used deep quantitative T cell receptor repertoire profiling to track responses to a trivalent subunit inactivated influenza vaccine.

About this clonotype: Its antigen remains undetermined. No base qualities exist here, and no much larger clone lies one base off it.

Overall study results and their limits: According to the authors, only a limited number of new T cells may be recruited by each seasonal influenza vaccination.

The library was generated by RT-PCR. The sequencer listed for this sample is Illumina HiSeq 2500. TCRdb trimmed the raw reads at Q25, called clones with MiXCR and kept productive beta chains. Every distinct CDR3 protein forms one entry, paired with its most common genes and DNA. The table for this sample lists around 470,000 distinct CDR3 sequences; 6.5% to 8% of them were counted only once. The top ten clones comprise about 12% of the sample. This clonotype was sampled from a man aged 50-75 years who received an inactivated influenza vaccine. Donor details come from another sample of the same person, matched by shared clones. Source: PBMCs from blood, taken roughly 24 months after vaccination.

The CDR3 here reads CASSLSINSPLHF. The base sequence is TGTGCCAGCAGCTTAAGTATCAATTCACCCCTCCACTTT. The chain was built from TRBV7-2 and TRBJ1-6; the D gene identity is not certain. V loses 2 bases of germline sequence and J loses 7 bases, and the interval between the two ends is 6 bases. CDR1 and CDR2, looked up from the germline V gene, are SGHTA and FQGNSA. CDR3 length: 13 amino acids, cysteine to phenylalanine. Just CDR3 DNA is preserved here, 39 bases in frame from base 1.